This TCR beta chain comes out of a study of T cell responses to AZD1222 COVID-19 vaccine. Study-wide findings and caveats: The study identified only five to seven AZD1222 recipients as seropositive at baseline.

The assay was immunoSEQ multiplex PCR, and TCRdb's table has in-frame clones only and misses some. This sample carries roughly 140,000 clones, about 91% of them seen once, and the ten largest clones take roughly 3.5%. This clone has a single count. Its specificity is unknown. The CDR3 loop spans 15 amino acids. CDR1 is SGHRS and CDR2 is YFSETQ in the germline V gene. V was cut by 5 bases and J by 0 bases, with 11 bases left in between. The material was peripheral blood, obtained on day 0 of MenACWY control vaccination. The chain joins TRBV5-1 to TRBJ2-2; D remains unclear. This clonotype was sampled from an adult in good health. The CDR3 sequence: CASRKDRSNTGELFF. For the CDR3, the DNA is TGCGCCAGCAGGAAGGACCGCTCGAACACCGGGGAGCTGTTTTTT.